Reported below is one T cell receptor (beta chain). Its antigen remains unknown. The data are from a study of tissue T cells after allogeneic stem cell transplantation. Regarding the study as a whole: Few T cell clones were shared across patients, but motif clusters showed tissue-specific shared signatures. Some tissue clones might be persisting host cells; their alloreactivity or antigen specificity was not determined.

The method was immunoSEQ multiplex PCR; TCRdb's version includes in-frame clones alone and lacks a portion of them. In the table there are 20,000 to 30,000 clones, around four fifths of which are singletons. CDR1 is LGHNA, CDR2 YNFKEQ, per germline. CDR3 size: 18 residues. With 0 bases removed from V and 0 bases from J, the gap between germline ends came to 16 bases. This clonotype was obtained from a female donor of 60 years or more with lung cancer. Sequenced here: tissue from the ileum, sampled at autopsy. The chain employs TRBV4-2 and TRBJ2-3; possibly TRBD2 for D (6 bases). DNA for the CDR3: TGTGCCAGCAGCCAAGACTTCCCATTTCGGGGGAGCACAGATACGCAGTATTTT. This gives the protein CASSQDFPFRGSTDTQYF.